The clone carrying this TCR beta chain has only one observation. Its cognate antigen is unknown. Profiling relied on immunoSEQ multiplex PCR, and the TCRdb table lists in-frame clones only, not all of them. Of about 50,000 clones in the sample, 87% are singletons; the top ten hold under 15%. This sample is drawn from a study of PD-L1 blockade in urothelial cancer. Study-level points and caveats: Below-median pretreatment blood TCR clonality predicted better survival.

The time point was: pretreatment peripheral blood. The germline gives CDR1 SEHNR, CDR2 FQNEAQ (reference sequence). The CDR3 spans 16 residues. Trimming shortened V by 2 bases and J by 4 bases, and 18 bases separated the two germline ends. The clonotype comes from a woman aged 55-70 years with urothelial cancer. The sample was PBMCs, taken around atezolizumab (anti-PD-L1) treatment. The chain couples TRBV7-9 to TRBJ2-7, with D perhaps TRBD2 (5 bases). The CDR3 DNA follows: TGTGCCAGCAGCTTACGTTCTACCGGGGTCGGTTACGAGCAGTACTTC. This encodes CASSLRSTGVGYEQYF.